Included here is one TCR beta chain sequence, with context. Its specificity is unknown. Treatment described: over 15 received Ad26.COV2.S at low or high dose, single or two shots; several received placebo; per-sample allocation not given. Material that was analyzed had been drawn on day 63 after the first vaccine or placebo injection. The donor was a Boston adult aged 18-55 years. This sample stems from a study of Ad26.COV2.S vaccination and SARS-CoV-2 variants. Data came from immunoSEQ multiplex PCR; TCRdb stores just in-frame clones and leaves some out. Of around 450,000 clones listed, around 90% are singletons. V lost 0 bases and J lost 0; bases outside the gene matches: 3. The CDR3 contains 17 residues. CDR1 is LGHNA and CDR2 is YSLEER in the germline V gene. Study observations and caveats: Researchers cautioned that TCR breadth and depth analyses may have underestimated total T cell responses.

The sequence was collected from a person aged 18 to 65 who received the Ad26.COV2.S COVID-19 vaccine or a placebo. The chain employs TRBV4-3 and TRBJ2-1, with 9 bases that match TRBD2. This specimen consisted of peripheral blood, obtained in a trial of Ad26.COV2.S vaccine versus placebo. The CDR3 bases are TGCGCCAGCAGCCAAGATGGTAGCGGGGGCTCCTACAATGAGCAGTTCTTC. This encodes CASSQDGSGGSYNEQFF.